This T cell receptor beta chain was retrieved from a study of T cell responses to AZD1222 COVID-19 vaccine. General study points: A mostly white British donor set with more females was recruited, and clonal diversity was possibly underestimated.

Repertoires were generated with immunoSEQ multiplex PCR, while TCRdb's copy carries only in-frame clones and drops some. The data hold under 150,000 clones, with 75% to 95% observed a single time. This clone has a single count. Its antigen remains unidentified. The sequence was obtained from an adult who received the AZD1222 COVID-19 vaccine. The sample consisted of peripheral blood, taken 28 days after the second AZD1222 dose.

The CDR3 coding sequence is TGCAGCGGGCGTTTGTACACCGGGGAGCTGTTTTTT. It is translated as CSGRLYTGELFF. This chain joins TRBV29-1 and TRBJ2-2, with no clear D. From germline, CDR1 is SQVTM and CDR2 ANQGSEA. This CDR3 region has 12 residues. V lost 7 bases and J lost 3, with 9 bases in between.